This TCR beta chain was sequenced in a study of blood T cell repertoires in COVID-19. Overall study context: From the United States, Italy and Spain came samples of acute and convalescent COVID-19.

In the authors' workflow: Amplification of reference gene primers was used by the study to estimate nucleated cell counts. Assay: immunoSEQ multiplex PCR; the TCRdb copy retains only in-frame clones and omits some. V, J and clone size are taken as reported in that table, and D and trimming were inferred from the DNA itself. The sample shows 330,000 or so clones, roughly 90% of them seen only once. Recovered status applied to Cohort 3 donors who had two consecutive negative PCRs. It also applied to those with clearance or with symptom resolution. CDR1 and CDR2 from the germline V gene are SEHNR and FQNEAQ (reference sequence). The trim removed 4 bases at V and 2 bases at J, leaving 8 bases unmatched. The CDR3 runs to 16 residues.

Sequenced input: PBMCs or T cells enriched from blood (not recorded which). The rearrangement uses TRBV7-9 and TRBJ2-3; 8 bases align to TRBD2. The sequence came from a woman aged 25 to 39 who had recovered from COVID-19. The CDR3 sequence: CASSSTGTRYTDTQYF. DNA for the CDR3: TGTGCCAGCAGCTCGACCGGGACTAGGTACACAGATACGCAGTATTTT.